Many counts were recorded for the clone carrying this T cell receptor (beta chain). One entry per CDR3 protein, called by TCRdb with MiXCR from the reads. The sample has about 9,400 distinct CDR3 sequences, nearly 20% seen once; the top ten hold 6% to 9%. This specimen belongs to a study of lung T cells in sarcoidosis with Löfgren's syndrome. Between the trimmed V and J ends, which lost 1 base and 7 bases, there was a span of 17 bases. The CDR3 covers 15 residues. Germline V gene lookup returns CDR1 SGHAT and CDR2 FQNNGV. Specimen: CD4+ T cells from bronchoalveolar lavage. The TCR was taken from a human donor with sarcoidosis (Löfgren's syndrome or another form), or a control subject (not recorded which). The V gene is TRBV11-2, the J gene TRBJ2-7; either TRBD1 or TRBD2 may fit D (5 bases each). CDR3 residues: CASSLGAAPWGEQYF. For the CDR3, the DNA is TGTGCCAGCAGCTTAGGCGCGGCGCCTTGGGGGGAGCAGTACTTC.